Sequencing of this T cell receptor beta chain was carried out in a study of T cell changes during pregnancy in multiple sclerosis. Libraries were prepared by immunoSEQ multiplex PCR; TCRdb keeps only in-frame clonotypes and omits some of them. The sample includes some 29,000 clones, over 75% of them seen just once. Germline CDR1 is LNHNV and CDR2 is YYDKDF (reference sequence). This CDR3 comprises 13 residues. V lost 5 bases to trimming and J lost 3 bases, with 8 bases between them. The material was CD8+ T cells from peripheral blood mononuclear cells, obtained after pregnancy. The chain combines TRBV15 with TRBJ2-1; a weak D match, TRBD1 (6 bases). This TCR was recovered from a female donor with multiple sclerosis, enrolled in a pregnancy study. CDR3 bases: TGTGCCACCAGCCGACAGGTCTACAATGAGCAGTTCTTC. It is translated as CATSRQVYNEQFF. Full variable domain (remainder filled in from reference TRBV15 and TRBJ2-1): DAMVIQNPRYQVTQFGKPVTLSCSQTLNHNVMYWYQQKSSQAPKLLFHYYDKDFNNEADTPDNFQSRRPNTSFCFLDIRSPGLGDTAMYLCATSRQVYNEQFFGPGTRLTVL.